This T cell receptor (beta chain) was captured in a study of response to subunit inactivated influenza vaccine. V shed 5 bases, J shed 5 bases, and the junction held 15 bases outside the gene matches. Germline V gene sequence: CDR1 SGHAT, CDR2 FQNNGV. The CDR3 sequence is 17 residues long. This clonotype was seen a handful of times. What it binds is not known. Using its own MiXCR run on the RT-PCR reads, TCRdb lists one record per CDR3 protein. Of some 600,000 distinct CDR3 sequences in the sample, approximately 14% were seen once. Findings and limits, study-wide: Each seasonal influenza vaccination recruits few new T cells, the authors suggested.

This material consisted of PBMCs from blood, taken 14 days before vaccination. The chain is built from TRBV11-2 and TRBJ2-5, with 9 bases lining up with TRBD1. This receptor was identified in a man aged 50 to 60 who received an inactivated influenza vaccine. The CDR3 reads CASSPRGQGLRVETQYF. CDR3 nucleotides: TGTGCCAGCAGCCCTCGGGGACAGGGTCTTCGTGTCGAGACCCAGTACTTC.